The T cell receptor beta chain described here comes from a study of response to subunit inactivated influenza vaccine. In this sample, this clonotype turned up many times. The antigen is unknown. J gave up 6 bases and V 4 bases, and 10 bases lay outside the gene matches. The CDR3 spans 16 residues. Germline assignment: CDR1 SGHRS and CDR2 YFSETQ. TCRdb used MiXCR to reprocess the RT-PCR reads, holding one entry per CDR3 protein. The data show some 800,000 distinct CDR3 sequences, with around 20% seen just once and roughly 10% held by the top ten. Findings and caveats of the study: T cells newly recruited by each seasonal influenza vaccination are few, the authors suggested.

The gene calls are TRBV5-1 and TRBJ2-1; 10 bases are a match to TRBD2. The source material was PBMCs from blood, sampled roughly 5 days after vaccination. This receptor was identified in a man between 45 and 60 years old who received an inactivated influenza vaccine. This CDR3 reads CASSRMIAGGGNEQFF. The CDR3 DNA reads TGCGCCAGCAGCCGAATGATAGCGGGAGGAGGCAATGAGCAGTTCTTC.